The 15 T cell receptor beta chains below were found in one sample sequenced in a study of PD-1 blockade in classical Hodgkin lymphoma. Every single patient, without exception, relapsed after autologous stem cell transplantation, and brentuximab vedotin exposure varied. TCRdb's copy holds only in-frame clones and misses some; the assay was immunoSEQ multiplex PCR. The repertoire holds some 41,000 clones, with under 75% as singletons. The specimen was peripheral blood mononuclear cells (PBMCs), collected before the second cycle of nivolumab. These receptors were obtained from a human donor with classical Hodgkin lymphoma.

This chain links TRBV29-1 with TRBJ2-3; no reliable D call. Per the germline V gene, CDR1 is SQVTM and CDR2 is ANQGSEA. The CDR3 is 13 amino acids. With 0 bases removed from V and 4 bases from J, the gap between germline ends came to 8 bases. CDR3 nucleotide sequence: TGCAGCGTTGAAGATATCGGTGCAGATACGCAGTATTTT. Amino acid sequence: CSVEDIGADTQYF.

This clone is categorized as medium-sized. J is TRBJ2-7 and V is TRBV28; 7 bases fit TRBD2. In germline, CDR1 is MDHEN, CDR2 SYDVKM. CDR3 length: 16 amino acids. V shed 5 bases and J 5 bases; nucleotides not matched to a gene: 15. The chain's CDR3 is CASSPTIFGSGDEQYF. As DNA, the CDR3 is TGTGCCAGCAGTCCCACTATTTTCGGGAGCGGGGACGAGCAGTACTTC. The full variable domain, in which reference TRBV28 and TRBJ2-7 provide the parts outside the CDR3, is DVKVTQSSRYLVKRTGEKVFLECVQDMDHENMFWYRQDPGLGLRLIYFSYDVKMKEKGDIPEGYSVSREKKERFSLILESASTNQTSMYLCASSPTIFGSGDEQYFGPGTRLTVT.

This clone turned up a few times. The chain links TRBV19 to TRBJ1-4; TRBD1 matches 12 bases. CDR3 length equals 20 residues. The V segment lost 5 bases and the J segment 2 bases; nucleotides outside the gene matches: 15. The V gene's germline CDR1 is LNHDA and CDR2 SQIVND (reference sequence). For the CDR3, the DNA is TGTGCCAGTAGTCCCGGGACAGGGGGCGCGGGCCAATGGACTAATGAAAAACTGTTTTTT. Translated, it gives CASSPGTGGAGQWTNEKLFF.

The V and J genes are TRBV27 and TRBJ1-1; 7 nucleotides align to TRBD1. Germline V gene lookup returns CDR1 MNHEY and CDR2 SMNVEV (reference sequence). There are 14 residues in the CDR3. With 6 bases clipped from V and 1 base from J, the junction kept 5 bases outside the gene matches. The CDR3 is CASSSGQSNTEAFF. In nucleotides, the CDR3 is TGTGCCAGCAGCTCGGGACAGTCGAACACTGAAGCTTTCTTT.

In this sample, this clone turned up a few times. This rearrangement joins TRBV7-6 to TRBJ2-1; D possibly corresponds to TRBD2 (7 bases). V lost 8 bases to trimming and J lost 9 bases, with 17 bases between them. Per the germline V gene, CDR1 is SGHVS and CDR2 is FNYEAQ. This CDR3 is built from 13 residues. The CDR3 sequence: CASDGGLGAEQFF. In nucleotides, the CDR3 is TGTGCCAGCGACGGGGGGTTGGGGGCTGAGCAGTTCTTC. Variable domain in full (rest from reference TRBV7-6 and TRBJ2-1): GAGVSQSPRYKVTKRGQDVALRCDPISGHVSLYWYRQALGQGPEFLTYFNYEAQQDKSGLPNDRFSAERPEGSISTLTIQRTEQRDSAMYRCASDGGLGAEQFFGPGTRLTVL.

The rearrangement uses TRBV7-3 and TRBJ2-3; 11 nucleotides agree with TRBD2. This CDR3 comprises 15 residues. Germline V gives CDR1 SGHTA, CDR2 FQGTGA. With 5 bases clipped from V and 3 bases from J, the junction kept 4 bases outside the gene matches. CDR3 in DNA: TGTGCCAGCAGCACTAGCGGGGGCCGGACAGATACGCAGTATTTT. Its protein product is CASSTSGGRTDTQYF.

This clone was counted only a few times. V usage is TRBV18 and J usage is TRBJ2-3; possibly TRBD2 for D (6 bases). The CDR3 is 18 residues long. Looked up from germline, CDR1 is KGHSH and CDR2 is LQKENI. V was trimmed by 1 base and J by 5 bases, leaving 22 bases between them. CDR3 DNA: TGTGCCAGCTCACCACGATTTAGGTCTAGCGATGATGAAGATACGCAGTATTTT. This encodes CASSPRFRSSDDEDTQYF.

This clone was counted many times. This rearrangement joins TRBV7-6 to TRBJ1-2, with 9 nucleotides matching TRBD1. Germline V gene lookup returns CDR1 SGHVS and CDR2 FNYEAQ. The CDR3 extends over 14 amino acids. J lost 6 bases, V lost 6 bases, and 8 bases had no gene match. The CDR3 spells CASSFPGQGNGYTF. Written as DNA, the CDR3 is TGTGCCAGCAGTTTTCCGGGACAGGGTAATGGCTACACCTTC.

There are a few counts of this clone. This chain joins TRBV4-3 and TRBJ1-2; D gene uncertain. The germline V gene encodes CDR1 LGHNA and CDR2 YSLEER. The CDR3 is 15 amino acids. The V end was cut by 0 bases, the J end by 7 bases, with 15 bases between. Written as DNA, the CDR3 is TGCGCCAGCAGCCAAGATTGGCGGGTAACCGGTGGCTACACCTTC. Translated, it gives CASSQDWRVTGGYTF.

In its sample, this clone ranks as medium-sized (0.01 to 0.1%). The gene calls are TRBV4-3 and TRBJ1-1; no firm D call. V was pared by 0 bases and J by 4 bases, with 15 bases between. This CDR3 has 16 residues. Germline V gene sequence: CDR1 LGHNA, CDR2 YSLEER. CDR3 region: CASSQDRSVRGTEAFF. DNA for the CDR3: TGCGCCAGCAGCCAAGATCGGTCCGTTCGGGGCACTGAAGCTTTCTTT.

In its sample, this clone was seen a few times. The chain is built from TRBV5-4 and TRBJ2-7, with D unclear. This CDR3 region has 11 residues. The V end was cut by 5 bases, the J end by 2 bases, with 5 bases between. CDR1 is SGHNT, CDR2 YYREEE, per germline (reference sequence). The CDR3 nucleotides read TGTGCCAGCAGTGATACCTACGAGCAGTACTTC. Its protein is CASSDTYEQYF.

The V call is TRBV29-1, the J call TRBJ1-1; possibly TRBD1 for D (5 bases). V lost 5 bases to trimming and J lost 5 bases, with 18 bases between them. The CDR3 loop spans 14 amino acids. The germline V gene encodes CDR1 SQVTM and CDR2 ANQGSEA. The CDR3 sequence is CSVPSRQFETEAFF. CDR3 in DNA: TGCAGCGTTCCCTCAAGACAGTTCGAGACTGAAGCTTTCTTT.

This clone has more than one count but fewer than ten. In DNA form, the CDR3 reads TGTGCCAGCAGCTCACAGCCAACCGACAGCTACACCTTC. Protein: CASSSQPTDSYTF. The chain uses TRBV7-6 and TRBJ1-2, with D unresolved. V was clipped by 4 bases and J by 9 bases, with 15 bases between them. Per the germline V gene, CDR1 is SGHVS and CDR2 is FNYEAQ. The CDR3 has 13 residues.

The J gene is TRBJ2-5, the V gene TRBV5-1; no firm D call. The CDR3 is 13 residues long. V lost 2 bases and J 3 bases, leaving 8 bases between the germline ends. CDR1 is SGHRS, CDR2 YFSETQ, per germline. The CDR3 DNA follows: TGCGCCAGCAGCTTTTATCCCGAAGAGACCCAGTACTTC. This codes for CASSFYPEETQYF.

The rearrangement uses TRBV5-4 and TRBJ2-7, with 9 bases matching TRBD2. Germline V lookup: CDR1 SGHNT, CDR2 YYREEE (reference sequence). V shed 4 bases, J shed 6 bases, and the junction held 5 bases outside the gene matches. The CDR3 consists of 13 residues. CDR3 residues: CASSGSGLAEQYF. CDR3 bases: TGTGCCAGCAGCGGCTCGGGACTAGCCGAGCAGTACTTC.